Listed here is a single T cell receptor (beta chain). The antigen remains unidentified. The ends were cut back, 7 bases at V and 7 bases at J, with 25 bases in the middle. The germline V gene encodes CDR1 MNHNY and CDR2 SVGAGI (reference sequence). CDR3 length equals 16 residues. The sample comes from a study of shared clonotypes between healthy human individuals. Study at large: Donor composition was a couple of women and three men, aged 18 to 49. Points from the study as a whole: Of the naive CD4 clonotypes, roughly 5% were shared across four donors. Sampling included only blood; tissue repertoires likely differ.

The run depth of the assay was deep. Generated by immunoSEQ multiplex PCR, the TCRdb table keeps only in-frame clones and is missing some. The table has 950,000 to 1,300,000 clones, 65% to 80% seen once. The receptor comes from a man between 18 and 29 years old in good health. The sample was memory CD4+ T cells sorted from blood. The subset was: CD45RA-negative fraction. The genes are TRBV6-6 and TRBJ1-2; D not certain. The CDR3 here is CASTTSAEGGLGGYTF. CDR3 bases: TGTGCCAGCACTACCAGCGCCGAAGGAGGTCTGGGTGGCTACACCTTC.